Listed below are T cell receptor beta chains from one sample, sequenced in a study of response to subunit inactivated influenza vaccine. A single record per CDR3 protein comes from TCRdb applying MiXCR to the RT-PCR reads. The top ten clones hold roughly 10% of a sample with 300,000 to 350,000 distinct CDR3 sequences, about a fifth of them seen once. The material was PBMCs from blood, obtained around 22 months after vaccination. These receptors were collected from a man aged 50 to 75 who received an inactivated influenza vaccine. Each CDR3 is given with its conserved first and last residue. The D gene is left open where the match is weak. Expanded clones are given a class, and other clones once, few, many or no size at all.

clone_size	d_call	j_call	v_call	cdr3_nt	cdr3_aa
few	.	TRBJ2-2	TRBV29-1	TGCAGTGACCGGGACTTCACGAACACCGGGGAGCTGTTTTTT	CSDRDFTNTGELFF
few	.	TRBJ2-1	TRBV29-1	TGCAGCGTTGAATTACTAGCCTTTTCTTTTAATGAGCAGTTCTTC	CSVELLAFSFNEQFF
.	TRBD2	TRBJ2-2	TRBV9	TGTGCCAGCAGCACAAAGGGGCTAGCGGCCCGGAGGGAGCTGTTTTTT	CASSTKGLAARRELFF
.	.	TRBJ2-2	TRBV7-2	TGTGCCAGCACCCACAGGTTGGGAGCGAACACCGGGGAGCTGTTTTTT	CASTHRLGANTGELFF
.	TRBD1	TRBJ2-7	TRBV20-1	TGCAGTGCTAGATCCTCCGGGACAGGGAGCCACGAGCAGTACTTC	CSARSSGTGSHEQYF
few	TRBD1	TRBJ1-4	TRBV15	TGTGCCACCAGCAGAACTGGGACAGGCCTTAATGAAAAACTGTTTTTT	CATSRTGTGLNEKLFF
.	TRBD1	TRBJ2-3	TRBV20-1	TGCAGTGCTAGCGGGGACAGGGGAACAGATACGCAGTATTTT	CSASGDRGTDTQYF
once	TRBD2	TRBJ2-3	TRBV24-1	TGTGCCACTAGAGGGACTAGCGGATTCACAGATACGCAGTATTTT	CATRGTSGFTDTQYF
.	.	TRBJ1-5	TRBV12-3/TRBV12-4	TGTGCCAGCAGGACCGATGGCCGCAATCAGCCCCAGCATTTT	CASRTDGRNQPQHF
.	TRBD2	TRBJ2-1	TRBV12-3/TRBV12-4	TGTGCCAGCAGTTTCGGGGGGGCAGCAGATGAGCAGTTCTTC	CASSFGGAADEQFF
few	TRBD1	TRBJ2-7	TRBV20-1	TGCAGTGCAAGGACAGGGGGCCCCTACGAGCAGTACTTC	CSARTGGPYEQYF
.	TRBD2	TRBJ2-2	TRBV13	TGTGCCAGCAGCACTAGCGGGAGGCACACCGGGGAGCTGTTTTTT	CASSTSGRHTGELFF
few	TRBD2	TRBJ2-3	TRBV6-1	TGTGCCAGCAGGCTAGCGGGGAGCACAGATACGCAGTATTTT	CASRLAGSTDTQYF
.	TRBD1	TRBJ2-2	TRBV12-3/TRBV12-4	TGTGCCAGCAGTTTAGGACAGGGATCCCTCAAGAACACCGGGGAGCTGTTTTTT	CASSLGQGSLKNTGELFF
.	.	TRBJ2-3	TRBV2	TGTGCCAGCAGTGTAATCGGGTCAGCTAGCACAGATACGCAGTATTTT	CASSVIGSASTDTQYF
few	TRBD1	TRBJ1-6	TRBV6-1	TGTGCCAGCAGTCCTACGGGACAGGGTTATTCACCCCTCCACTTT	CASSPTGQGYSPLHF
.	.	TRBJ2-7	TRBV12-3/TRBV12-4	TGTGCCAGCAGTAGGTTTTCCTACGAGCAGTACTTC	CASSRFSYEQYF
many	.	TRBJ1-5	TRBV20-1	TGCAGTGCTAGAGCGGACAGCCTCGGCAATCAGCCCCAGCATTTT	CSARADSLGNQPQHF
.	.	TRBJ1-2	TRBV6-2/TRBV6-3	TGTGCCAGCAGTTACTCGAACAGGGCCGTCCATGGCTACACCTTC	CASSYSNRAVHGYTF
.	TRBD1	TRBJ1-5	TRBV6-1	TGTGCCAGCAGTGAACTTTGGGGACAGGGCGTTCATCAGCCCCAGCATTTT	CASSELWGQGVHQPQHF
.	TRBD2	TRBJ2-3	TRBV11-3	TGTGCCAGCAGCTTAGGATCCACTAGCGGGTTAGCAGATACGCAGTATTTT	CASSLGSTSGLADTQYF
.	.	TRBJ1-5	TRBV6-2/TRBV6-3	TGTGCCAGCAGTTACGCCCTGGGGCAGACAGATCAGCCCCAGCATTTT	CASSYALGQTDQPQHF
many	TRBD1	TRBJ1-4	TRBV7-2	TGTGCCAGCAGCTTAGACAGGGGCGGCGGTGAAAAACTGTTTTTT	CASSLDRGGGEKLFF
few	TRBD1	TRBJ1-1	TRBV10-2	TGCGCCAGCAGTGAAAGAGGGGGCGAGAGGTACACTGAAGCTTTCTTT	CASSERGGERYTEAFF
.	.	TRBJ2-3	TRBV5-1	TGCGCCAGTTCGGCGGGGGCTAGCACAGATACGCAGTATTTT	CASSAGASTDTQYF
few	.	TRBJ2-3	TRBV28	TGTGCCAGCAGTTTTTTTAGGCTAGCGATCACAGATACGCAGTATTTT	CASSFFRLAITDTQYF
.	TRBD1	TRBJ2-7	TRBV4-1	TGCGCCAGCAGCGTCGGGGAGACAGGGATCTACGAGCAGTACTTC	CASSVGETGIYEQYF